This passage covers 32 T cell receptor beta chains from one sample sequenced in a study of cytomegalovirus exposure and HLA in healthy donors. This PCR relied on a set of 60 Vbeta primers and 13 Jbeta primers. Sequenced by immunoSEQ multiplex PCR; TCRdb stores in-frame clones only, minus some. The data contain 150,000 to 200,000 clones, roughly 79% of them singletons. What was sequenced was PBMCs. These receptors originate from a man aged 40-50 years in good health and CMV-seronegative.

In its sample, this clone was seen a few times. This chain links TRBV19 with TRBJ1-2; D not certain. Germline lookup yields CDR1 LNHDA and CDR2 SQIVND (reference sequence). This CDR3 has 13 amino acids. Trimming removed 6 bases from V and 1 base from J, with 9 bases in between. CDR3 nucleotide sequence: TGTGCCAGTAGCCCCCCCCTTAACTATGGCTACACCTTC. Amino acids: CASSPPLNYGYTF.

This clone appeared a single time. The rearrangement links TRBV7-6 to TRBJ2-7, with D perhaps matching TRBD2 (5 bases). Trimming stripped 4 bases from V and 3 bases from J, with 13 bases between. Germline CDR1 and CDR2: SGHVS and FNYEAQ. CDR3 length equals 14 residues. CDR3 nucleotides: TGTGCCAGCAGCTCCCCGGAAGGAGGCTACGAGCAGTACTTC. Encoded protein: CASSSPEGGYEQYF.

This clone was counted once. The chain links TRBV5-4 to TRBJ1-2, with D unclear. V was shortened by 1 base and J by 8 bases, with 12 bases between the two germline ends. The germline CDR1 and CDR2 sequences are SGHNT and YYREEE (reference sequence). The CDR3 loop spans 13 amino acids. DNA for the CDR3: TGTGCCAGCAGCTTGCGAGGGTCCGGGGGCTACACCTTC. It translates to CASSLRGSGGYTF.

This CDR3 reads CASSRGGFELHEQFF. Here the CDR3 DNA reads TGCGCCAGCAGCCGGGGGGGGTTTGAATTGCATGAGCAGTTCTTC. The J gene is TRBJ2-1, the V gene TRBV5-1, with 8 bases lining up with TRBD2. CDR3 length equals 15 residues. After removal of 4 bases from V and 8 bases from J, the junction contained 11 bases not matched to a gene. In germline, CDR1 is SGHRS, CDR2 YFSETQ.

V and J are TRBV2 and TRBJ2-3; D uncertain. V lost 4 bases, J lost 6 bases, and 5 bases lay in between. The CDR3 extends over 11 amino acids. Per the germline V gene, CDR1 is SNHLY and CDR2 is FYNNEI. The CDR3 nucleotides are TGTGCCAGCAGTGTTATGGATACGCAGTATTTT. It codes for CASSVMDTQYF.

The CDR3 nucleotides read TGCGCCAGCAGCTCAGCTAGCGGGCTTGGCACAGATACGCAGTATTTT. Translated, it gives CASSSASGLGTDTQYF. The chain combines TRBV5-1 with TRBJ2-3; 8 bases are shared with TRBD2. Germline lookup yields CDR1 SGHRS and CDR2 YFSETQ. There are 16 residues in the CDR3. The trim removed 3 bases at V and 1 base at J, leaving 7 bases unmatched.

The gene calls are TRBV15 and TRBJ1-4; 11 bases align to TRBD1. CDR1 and CDR2 (germline): LNHNV, YYDKDF (reference sequence). The CDR3 is made up of 15 amino acids. V trimming: 0 bases; J trimming: 7 bases; junction bases outside the gene matches: 1. The chain's CDR3 is CATSRDGTGGEKLFF. DNA of the CDR3: TGTGCCACCAGCAGAGATGGGACAGGGGGTGAAAAACTGTTTTTT.

The J gene is TRBJ1-1, the V gene TRBV11-2; D is unclear. CDR1 and CDR2 from the germline V gene are SGHAT and FQNNGV. The V end lost 1 base, the J end lost 10 bases, and 7 bases lay between the germline ends. This CDR3 is 11 amino acids long. The CDR3 region has the DNA TGTGCCAGCAGCTTAGGGCTAGGAGCTTTCTTT. This encodes CASSLGLGAFF.

This clone appeared a few times. This chain links TRBV7-9 with TRBJ2-3; maybe TRBD2 (6 bases). V was cut by 8 bases and J by 0 bases, with 9 bases left in between. Germline V gene sequence: CDR1 SEHNR, CDR2 FQNEAQ (reference sequence). This CDR3 region has 13 residues. CDR3 bases: TGTGCCAGCTCCAGCGGGAGCACAGATACGCAGTATTTT. It is translated as CASSSGSTDTQYF.

V usage is TRBV7-2 and J usage is TRBJ2-5; no reliable D call. Germline CDR1 reads SGHTA; CDR2 reads FQGNSA. There are 15 residues in the CDR3. The germline V and J ends were trimmed by 2 bases and 1 base, with 11 bases remaining between them. The CDR3 nucleotides read TGTGCCAGCAGCTTAACGCCTGGGCCCCAAGAGACCCAGTACTTC. Residues: CASSLTPGPQETQYF.

The V gene is TRBV9, the J gene TRBJ2-1; 10 bases agree with TRBD2. Germline V gene sequence: CDR1 SGDLS, CDR2 YYNGEE. Trimming removed 6 bases from V and 10 bases from J; junction bases left unmatched: 10. CDR3 size: 14 residues. The CDR3 coding sequence is TGTGCCAGCAAGGGGGCTAGCGGGAGTGGGGAGCAGTTCTTC. Protein: CASKGASGSGEQFF.

This clone was detected only a few times. The chain has TRBV7-2 and TRBJ2-1; 9 nucleotides match TRBD1. Germline trimming cut 0 bases from V and 6 bases from J; bases unmatched to any gene: 3. CDR3 length: 15 residues. The germline gives CDR1 SGHTA, CDR2 FQGNSA. As DNA, the CDR3 is TGTGCCAGCAGCTTAGCCGGACAGGGGACCAATGAGCAGTTCTTC. Translated, it gives CASSLAGQGTNEQFF.

V usage is TRBV27 and J usage is TRBJ2-7; TRBD1 matches at 9 bases. This CDR3 contains 14 residues. The germline V gene encodes CDR1 MNHEY and CDR2 SMNVEV (reference sequence). J was trimmed by 5 bases and V by 2 bases; bases with no gene match: 4. The CDR3 DNA reads as TGTGCCAGCAGTTTAGGGGACAGGGTGGACGAGCAGTACTTC. It encodes CASSLGDRVDEQYF.

The chain recombines TRBV6-5 with TRBJ2-7; 9 bases agree with TRBD1. V lost 6 bases and J lost 5; bases outside the gene matches: 5. Germline V gene data show CDR1 as MNHEY and CDR2 as SVGAGI. There are 13 residues in the CDR3. The CDR3 region is CASRGQGMNEQYV. The CDR3 coding sequence is TGTGCCAGCAGGGGACAGGGTATGAACGAGCAGTACGTC.

J is TRBJ2-3 and V is TRBV9; TRBD2 is a possible D gene (5 bases). Germline CDR1 and CDR2: SGDLS and YYNGEE. V shed 2 bases and J shed 10 bases, with 14 bases lying between them. The CDR3 is 13 amino acids. CDR3 DNA: TGTGCCAGCAGCGTGAGCTTCTACGGGGCGCAGTATTTT. Protein sequence: CASSVSFYGAQYF. Variable domain in full (rest from reference TRBV9 and TRBJ2-3): DSGVTQTPKHLITATGQRVTLRCSPRSGDLSVYWYQQSLDQGLQFLIQYYNGEERAKGNILERFSAQQFPDLHSELNLSSLELGDSALYFCASSVSFYGAQYFGPGTRLTVL.

V is TRBV28 and J is TRBJ2-7; D might be TRBD2 (7 bases). The CDR3 sequence is 13 residues long. The germline V gene encodes CDR1 MDHEN and CDR2 SYDVKM. Trimming shortened V by 5 bases and J by 2 bases, and 10 bases separated the two germline ends. In DNA, the CDR3 is TGTGCCAGCAGTATAGGGGGGGCCTACGAGCAGTACTTC. This sequence encodes CASSIGGAYEQYF.

This chain connects TRBV19 to TRBJ1-1; unclear D gene. From germline, CDR1 is LNHDA and CDR2 SQIVND (reference sequence). This CDR3 is 14 amino acids long. Between the trimmed V and J ends, which lost 9 bases and 1 base, there was a span of 15 bases. CDR3 sequence reads: CASYPQVSNTEAFF. CDR3 nucleotides: TGTGCCAGCTATCCCCAGGTCTCGAACACTGAAGCTTTCTTT.

This clone was seen only once. The chain's CDR3 is CASSFSGSSRYEQYV. CDR3 in DNA: TGTGCCAGCAGCTTTAGCGGGAGTTCTAGATACGAGCAGTACGTC. V is TRBV7-2 and J is TRBJ2-7, with 9 bases lining up with TRBD2. V shed 3 bases and J 4 bases; nucleotides not matched to a gene: 7. The CDR3 covers 15 residues. Looked up from germline, CDR1 is SGHTA and CDR2 is FQGNSA.

The V gene is TRBV28, the J gene TRBJ1-5; D not certain. Germline V gene sequence: CDR1 MDHEN, CDR2 SYDVKM. This CDR3 contains 16 residues. Trimming left V 5 bases short and J 2 bases short, with 16 bases between. DNA for the CDR3: TGTGCCAGCAGTCCTCGTGGGAGGAATGGCAATCAGCCCCAGCATTTT. This gives the protein CASSPRGRNGNQPQHF.

The rearrangement joins TRBV11-3 to TRBJ2-5, with a weak D call TRBD1 (6 bases). Germline assignment: CDR1 SGHNT and CDR2 YENEEA. The CDR3 loop spans 13 amino acids. V was cut by 1 base and J by 5 bases, with 8 bases left in between. CDR3 DNA: TGTGCCAGCAGCTTAGGGACAGCCGAGACCCAGTACTTC. Translated, it gives CASSLGTAETQYF.

This clone was picked up one time. The chain joins TRBV6-5 to TRBJ1-5; 7 positions agree with TRBD1. Germline values: CDR1 MNHEY, CDR2 SVGAGI. V lost 3 bases, J lost 5 bases, and 7 bases stayed unmatched. The CDR3 totals 15 residues. The chain's CDR3 is CASSYWGQSDQPQHF. The CDR3, as DNA: TGTGCCAGCAGTTATTGGGGACAGTCGGATCAGCCCCAGCATTTT.

This chain joins TRBV5-8 and TRBJ1-5; possibly TRBD1 for D (5 bases). This CDR3 has 13 residues. CDR1 and CDR2 (germline): SGHTS, YDEGEE. The V end lost 3 bases, the J end lost 6 bases, and 10 bases lay between the germline ends. CDR3 nucleotides: TGTGCCAGCAGCTGGGGGAGGGGTCAGCCCCAGCATTTT. As protein: CASSWGRGQPQHF.

This chain links TRBV5-1 with TRBJ1-1; D is possibly TRBD1 (5 bases). The V end lost 5 bases, the J end lost 7 bases, and 12 bases lay between the germline ends. Germline assignment: CDR1 SGHRS and CDR2 YFSETQ. The CDR3 consists of 12 residues. Written as DNA, the CDR3 is TGCGCCAGCAGTCACCCGGGGGTTGAAGCTTTCTTT. Translating gives CASSHPGVEAFF.

The V gene is TRBV28, the J gene TRBJ2-7, with 7 nucleotides matching TRBD1. The length of the CDR3 is 14 residues. V lost 5 bases and J lost 6; bases outside the gene matches: 10. Germline loops: CDR1 MDHEN, CDR2 SYDVKM. CDR3 residues: CASSPRLTGVEQYF. CDR3 nucleotide sequence: TGTGCCAGCAGTCCCAGACTAACAGGGGTCGAGCAGTACTTC.

The chain employs TRBV7-9 and TRBJ1-5; D unresolved. Between the trimmed V and J ends, which lost 5 bases and 2 bases, there was a span of 7 bases. Germline V lookup: CDR1 SEHNR, CDR2 FQNEAQ (reference sequence). The CDR3 has 13 amino acids. As DNA, the CDR3 is TGTGCCAGCAGCCCAGGCGGCAATCAGCCCCAGCATTTT. Translated: CASSPGGNQPQHF.

About this clone: The sample contains more than one DNA sequence encoding this CDR3. The rearrangement joins TRBV6-5 to TRBJ1-1; D possibly corresponds to TRBD1 (6 bases). CDR3 length: 14 residues. With 7 bases removed from V and 0 bases from J, the gap between germline ends came to 12 bases. Germline-derived CDR1 and CDR2 are MNHEY and SVGAGI. CDR3 sequence: CASNYRALNTEAFF. CDR3 coding DNA: TGTGCCAGCAACTACAGGGCGTTGAACACTGAAGCTTTCTTT.

The chain links TRBV7-3 to TRBJ1-1; 9 positions agree with TRBD1. With 5 bases clipped from V and 2 bases from J, the junction kept 6 bases outside the gene matches. The CDR3 runs to 15 residues. CDR1 SGHTA and CDR2 FQGTGA come from the germline V gene. In DNA form, the CDR3 reads TGTGCCAGCAGCCTCACAGGGGGCGCAAACACTGAAGCTTTCTTT. As protein: CASSLTGGANTEAFF.

This clone came up once. The sample holds other DNA sequences that translate to the same CDR3. The rearrangement links TRBV29-1 to TRBJ2-3; unclear D gene. Germline CDR1 SQVTM, CDR2 ANQGSEA. The length of the CDR3 is 11 residues. V lost 3 bases, J lost 4 bases, and 5 bases lay in between. The CDR3 nucleotides read TGCAGCGTTGATTTAGCAGATACGCAGTATTTT. It codes for CSVDLADTQYF.

This chain joins TRBV27 and TRBJ2-7, with 9 positions matching TRBD1. Losses at the gene ends were 1 base for V and 2 bases for J; bases not matched to a gene: 3. The CDR3 extends over 15 amino acids. Germline CDR1 and CDR2: MNHEY and SMNVEV (reference sequence). Here the CDR3 DNA reads TGTGCCAGCAGTTTATATACAGGGGGCCCCTACGAGCAGTACTTC. This translates into CASSLYTGGPYEQYF.

This clone turned up a few times. This chain connects TRBV5-1 to TRBJ2-2; D possibly corresponds to TRBD1 (6 bases). The germline V gene encodes CDR1 SGHRS and CDR2 YFSETQ. V lost 0 bases and J lost 6, with 12 bases in between. This CDR3 has 15 residues. CDR3 DNA: TGCGCCAGCAGCTTGGCCATCAGGGGTTCCGGGGAGCTGTTTTTT. Translating it yields CASSLAIRGSGELFF.

The chain is built from TRBV6-1 and TRBJ1-2; the match to TRBD1 covers 8 bases. The V segment lost 10 bases and the J segment 7 bases; nucleotides outside the gene matches: 11. This CDR3 region has 13 residues. Per the germline V gene, CDR1 is MNHNS and CDR2 is SASEGT. The CDR3 loop is CANGRDRSSGYTF. CDR3 DNA: TGTGCCAACGGCCGGGACAGGTCATCTGGCTACACCTTC.

The chain employs TRBV7-3 and TRBJ1-3, with D maybe TRBD1 (6 bases). Germline V CDR1 and CDR2: SGHTA, FQGTGA. V was trimmed by 5 bases and J by 4 bases, leaving 9 bases between them. This CDR3 has 13 residues. CDR3 amino acids: CASSPQGGNTIYF. The CDR3 DNA reads as TGTGCCAGCAGCCCACAGGGCGGAAACACCATATATTTT. Full variable domain (outside the CDR3, taken from reference TRBV7-3 and TRBJ1-3): GAGVSQTPSNKVTEKGKYVELRCDPISGHTALYWYRQSLGQGPEFLIYFQGTGAADDSGLPNDRFFAVRPEGSVSTLKIQRTERGDSAVYLCASSPQGGNTIYFGEGSWLTVV.